This T cell receptor beta chain was identified during a study of beta chain features in type 1 diabetes (dated by TCRdb to the late 2010s). Study-level background: Patients and healthy donors did not differ in mean age, gender distribution, total cell number or subset yield. A total of under 120,000,000 sorted cells were examined across all samples, and RNA yield correlated strongly with the number of cells per subset. The study compared TCRB repertoires of sorted circulating CD4+ T cell subsets between recently diagnosed type 1 diabetes patients and matched healthy donors. Regulatory and stem cell-like memory subsets were obtained from only 8 patients and roughly 8 healthy donors, while naive and central memory subsets were obtained from all 28 donors.

Each donor gave one peripheral blood draw, averaging roughly 120 mL, which was collected into heparinised tubes. A BD FACSAria II was used to sort naive, central memory, regulatory and stem cell-like memory CD4+ T cells with a panel that included CD45RO, CCR7, CD25, CD127, CD95 and CD27. A purity above 98% was achieved for all sorted populations. PBMCs were isolated immediately by Lymphoprep density gradient centrifugation and stained directly without culture. Samples were stained and sorted in pairs, with one healthy donor and one patient per experiment, so that batch effects were minimized. This clone appeared a single time. Its antigen remains undetermined. Base qualities are missing; no much larger clone stands one base away. General findings and caveats noted by the study authors: Because cDNA was sequenced instead of genomic DNA, highly expressing activated cells could be over-represented, though the groups showed no difference in activation or CD3 levels. A moderate but significant shortening of TCRB CDR3 length was observed in type 1 diabetes patients in all four CD4+ subsets. Because small numbers of individuals were included in the HLA sub-analyses, any influence of HLA type on TCRB rearrangement was left unresolved. At VDJ recombination sites, type 1 diabetes patients had fewer insertions and more deleted nucleotides, which implies abnormalities in thymic rearrangement. The naive, central memory and regulatory TCRB repertoires appeared to resemble one another more closely among patients than among healthy donors. Shorter templates might have been favored by PCR, but patient and control samples were amplified and corrected together, so both groups would have been affected equally by any skew.

All of the isolated RNA was reverse transcribed with the High Capacity cDNA Reverse Transcription Kit, so expressed TCRB transcripts were sequenced. Deep immunoSEQ sequencing was applied to naive, central memory and regulatory T cell samples, giving an average of about 3.6 million total reads per sample. Sorted cells were lysed in RLT buffer and RNA was extracted with DNase-treated RNeasy Micro or Mini kits, depending on cell number. Each cell subset was processed separately to prevent cross-contamination, with patient and healthy donor samples processed together. The immunoSEQ multiplex PCR was used to amplify TCRB sequences from cDNA, yielding 87-bp fragments that span the CDR3 region. The amplicons were sequenced using the Illumina HiSeq platform. The study's own analysis went as follows. PCR bias was corrected computationally using synthetic template baselines, and reads within Hamming distance 2 were collapsed, with unmergeable singletons discarded. Reads were aligned against IMGT to assign V, D and J genes, CDR3 length and insertions or deletions at six rearrangement sites. Within each subset, clonotype counts were normalized to sorted cell number, and only after that were true diversity and Gini coefficients computed with the tcR R package. Repertoire sharing was quantified using the overlap coefficient calculated on TCRB nucleotide sequences. The source is immuneACCESS, and TCRdb retained only in-frame sequences with V and J called. Part of the clones is not carried over; for the studies checked, unresolved V genes explain less than half of this, and the remainder is unexplained. That table is the source of V, J and clone size, and D and trimming were worked out from the DNA. Across this sample there are roughly 70,000 clones, with about 48% seen only once. About 0.7% of the sample comes from the top ten.

The clonotype originates from a man aged 25-45 years with type 1 diabetes. The sequencing input was central memory CD4+ T cells from blood.

The DNA sequence follows: TGTGCCTGGAGTCCGGGGGCCGGGGGGAATGAGCAGTTCTTC. It translates to CAWSPGAGGNEQFF. Recombination joined TRBV30 with TRBJ2-1; the D gene is possibly TRBD2, with 7 bases matching. The germline V gene (reference sequence) yields GTSNPN for CDR1 and SVGIG for CDR2. Inclusive of the bounding cysteine and phenylalanine, the CDR3 is 14 residues long. CDR3 DNA only is kept here, 42 bases in frame from base 1. V loses 2 bases of germline sequence and J loses 7 bases, and the interval between the two ends is 15 bases.